These T cell receptor beta chains were read from a single sample in a study of response to subunit inactivated influenza vaccine. TCRdb reanalysed the RT-PCR reads using MiXCR and keeps one entry per CDR3 protein. The repertoire has fewer than 600,000 distinct CDR3 sequences, 6.5% to 8% of them found once; the top ten carry 10% to 15%. This specimen consisted of PBMCs from blood, obtained roughly 24 months after vaccination. The receptors stem from a man aged 45-69 years who received an inactivated influenza vaccine. Each CDR3 is given without its conserved first and last residue. The size of a clone is reported for some rows only, either as once, few or many, or as a class for expanded clones.

abundance,j_gene,len,v_gene,CDR3aa
few,TRBJ2-3,11,TRBV3-1,ASSPGSPGTQY
few,TRBJ1-1,13,TRBV5-6,ASSRYWTGNTEAF
many,TRBJ2-2,10,TRBV28,ASRVGTGELF
.,TRBJ1-5,12,TRBV2,ASTKERVRQPQH
few,TRBJ2-3,13,TRBV11-2,ASSRGTGSTDTQY
few,TRBJ1-2,11,TRBV10-2,ASRAEINYGYT
few,TRBJ1-6,11,TRBV7-2,ASSPLFRSPLH
.,TRBJ2-6,14,TRBV7-2,ASSLEGASGANVLT
once,TRBJ2-1,12,TRBV5-8,ASSTGVLYYEQF
.,TRBJ2-2,13,TRBV5-5,ASSLEGARARELF
many,TRBJ2-2,12,TRBV28,ASRGTGGSGELF
few,TRBJ2-1,11,TRBV4-2,ASGRDRGEGQF
few,TRBJ1-5,12,TRBV12-3/TRBV12-4,ASSFTGLGQPQH
few,TRBJ2-7,11,TRBV5-1,ASSRDGLYEQY
many,TRBJ2-2,12,TRBV12-3/TRBV12-4,ASSFQGSAGELF
.,TRBJ2-1,13,TRBV7-6,ASSQPRGGGNEQF
few,TRBJ1-4,20,TRBV23-1,ASSQSGGAGGLRLATNEKLF
many,TRBJ1-4,11,TRBV20-1,SAIMGTNEKLF
few,TRBJ1-5,13,TRBV5-1,ARVPNSGRNQPQH